This passage covers 20 T cell receptor beta chains from one sample sequenced in a study of blood T cells in healthy people across ages. A J-beta primer mix and a sample-barcoded 5' primer were used in a second PCR of about 7 to 12 cycles. TCRdb reprocessed the 5' RACE reads with MiXCR, giving one entry per CDR3 protein. The data contain approximately 800,000 distinct CDR3 sequences, roughly 56% of them singletons. The sample was blood. These receptors all stem from a man aged 35 to 55 in good health.

This clonotype was observed a handful of times. The chain employs TRBV6-2 or TRBV6-3 and TRBJ2-7; D gene unclear. Trimming pared 10 bases from V and 5 bases from J, leaving 21 bases between. The CDR3 contains 14 residues. Germline assignment: CDR1 MNHEY and CDR2 SVGEGT. This CDR3 is CATRDQVATNEQYF. CDR3 in DNA: TGTGCCACCCGCGATCAAGTCGCAACTAACGAGCAGTACTTC.

The gene calls are TRBV28 and TRBJ1-5; a possible D gene is TRBD1 (6 bases). The V gene's germline CDR1 is MDHEN and CDR2 SYDVKM. The CDR3 loop spans 16 amino acids. V lost 2 bases and J 6 bases, leaving 17 bases between the germline ends. The CDR3: CASSLPGQLSSQPQHF. In nucleotides, the CDR3 is TGTGCCAGCAGTTTACCTGGACAGCTCTCTAGTCAGCCCCAGCATTTT.

This clonotype has a handful of counts. This chain connects TRBV25-1 to TRBJ1-5; a possible D gene is TRBD1 (6 bases). V lost 0 bases, J lost 5 bases, and 8 bases lay in between. Germline V gene data show CDR1 as MGHDK and CDR2 as SYGVNS. This CDR3 region has 14 residues. The CDR3 bases are TGTGCCAGCAGTGAATATGAGGGGGATCAGCCCCAGCATTTT. This gives the protein CASSEYEGDQPQHF.

This clonotype was counted only a few times. This sequence joins TRBV12-3 or TRBV12-4 and TRBJ2-3; D is unclear. The V end was cut by 3 bases, the J end by 2 bases, with 9 bases between. The length of the CDR3 is 14 residues. The CDR3 bases are TGTGCCAGCAGTTTTGGCCTATTCACAGATACGCAGTATTTT. Amino acid sequence: CASSFGLFTDTQYF.

This clonotype has a single count. The chain links TRBV12-3 or TRBV12-4 to TRBJ2-4; D may match TRBD1 or TRBD2 (5 bases each). This CDR3 is 22 amino acids long. V was pared by 3 bases and J by 5 bases, with 35 bases between. The CDR3 sequence: CASSLDNFWTPWSGVAENIQYF. In DNA form, the CDR3 reads TGTGCCAGCAGTTTGGACAACTTCTGGACTCCTTGGAGCGGAGTGGCCGAAAACATTCAGTACTTC.

The rearrangement joins TRBV15 to TRBJ2-5, with a possible D match to TRBD2 (5 bases). Between the trimmed V and J ends, which lost 1 base and 4 bases, there was a span of 10 bases. The CDR3 is 14 amino acids. Germline V gene lookup returns CDR1 LNHNV and CDR2 YYDKDF (reference sequence). Here the CDR3 reads CATSRAKLGETQYF. The CDR3 DNA is TGTGCCACCAGCAGAGCCAAACTAGGAGAGACCCAGTACTTC.

The chain combines TRBV6-6 with TRBJ2-1, with TRBD2 matching 13 bases. The CDR3 is 17 amino acids. V shed 4 bases and J 8 bases; nucleotides not matched to a gene: 11. The germline V gene has CDR1 MNHNY and CDR2 SVGAGI (reference sequence). CDR3 DNA: TGTGCCAGCAGTTCTCCCCGGACTAGCGGGAGAATCGATGAGCAGTTCTTC. Its translation: CASSSPRTSGRIDEQFF.

V gene TRBV5-1 combines with J gene TRBJ2-7; maybe TRBD1 (8 bases). Gene TRBJ2-5 matches the end of the DNA better, so the J call may be wrong. Per the germline V gene, CDR1 is SGHRS and CDR2 is YFSETQ. CDR3 length: 15 residues. In DNA, the CDR3 is TGCGCCAGCGCCACCGGACAGGGAGGGGGAGAGACCCAGTACTTC. This translates into CASATGQGGGETQYF.

The chain has TRBV28 and TRBJ2-5; 9 nucleotides align to TRBD1. Per the germline V gene, CDR1 is MDHEN and CDR2 is SYDVKM. V shed 5 bases, J shed 0 bases, and the junction held 7 bases outside the gene matches. This CDR3 contains 16 residues. The CDR3 nucleotides are TGTGCCAGCAGTCAAGCCGGGACAGGGTACCAAGAGACCCAGTACTTC. Translation: CASSQAGTGYQETQYF. The complete variable domain, with remaining parts taken from reference TRBV28 and TRBJ2-5, reads DVKVTQSSRYLVKRTGEKVFLECVQDMDHENMFWYRQDPGLGLRLIYFSYDVKMKEKGDIPEGYSVSREKKERFSLILESASTNQTSMYLCASSQAGTGYQETQYFGPGTRLLVL.

Note on this clonotype: A read error may account for a junction end that differs from germline. The genes are TRBV6-6 and TRBJ2-5; weak D call: TRBD1 (5 bases). Germline CDR1 and CDR2: MNHNY and SVGAGI (reference sequence). This CDR3 has 13 amino acids. CDR3 coding DNA: TGTGCCAACAGTACAGACAGTAGAGAGACCCAGTACTTC. Translation gives CANSTDSRETQYF.

The V call is TRBV29-1, the J call TRBJ2-4; D gene unclear. The J call may be incorrect, as the DNA end agrees better with TRBJ2-7. The CDR3 has 11 residues. CDR1 is SQVTM, CDR2 ANQGSEA, per germline. This CDR3 reads CSVVMNYEQYF. For the CDR3, the DNA is TGCAGCGTTGTTATGAACTACGAGCAGTACTTC.

V is TRBV28 and J is TRBJ2-4; tentatively, D is TRBD1 (6 bases). The V end lost 5 bases, the J end lost 0 bases, and 11 bases lay between the germline ends. Germline CDR1 reads MDHEN; CDR2 reads SYDVKM. The CDR3 has 15 residues. CDR3 amino acids: CASSTRTVAKNIQYF. The CDR3 DNA sequence: TGTGCCAGCAGTACGAGGACAGTAGCCAAAAACATTCAGTACTTC.

The gene calls are TRBV29-1 and TRBJ2-5; no definite D call. Trimming shortened V by 4 bases and J by 5 bases, and 14 bases separated the two germline ends. CDR1 SQVTM and CDR2 ANQGSEA come from the germline V gene. This CDR3 region has 13 residues. The CDR3 coding sequence is TGCAGCGTTGGTTCGGCGATCGGGGAGACCCAGTACTTC. Residues: CSVGSAIGETQYF.

This clonotype was seen a single time. The chain employs TRBV7-6 and TRBJ2-7; D assignment may be TRBD1 or TRBD2 (5 bases each). Germline CDR1 and CDR2: SGHVS and FNYEAQ. Trimming took 1 base from V and 0 from J, leaving 10 bases between them. The CDR3 has 15 amino acids. DNA of the CDR3: TGTGCCAGCAGCTTAGGTGGGACGGCCTCCTACGAGCAGTACTTC. Translation: CASSLGGTASYEQYF.

The V and J genes are TRBV28 and TRBJ2-4, with D perhaps matching TRBD1 or TRBD2 (5 bases each). Matching the DNA end better, TRBJ2-7 makes the J call doubtful. There are 15 residues in the CDR3. Germline lookup yields CDR1 MDHEN and CDR2 SYDVKM. DNA of the CDR3: TGTGCCAGCAGTTCCAGGGCCCTCGGGGCTTACGAGCAGTACTTC. It yields the protein CASSSRALGAYEQYF.

The gene calls are TRBV14 and TRBJ1-6; no definite D call. The V gene's germline CDR1 is SGHDN and CDR2 FVKESK. With 0 bases removed from V and 10 bases from J, the gap between germline ends came to 10 bases. The CDR3 runs to 14 residues. As DNA, the CDR3 is TGTGCCAGCAGCCAAGAACAATCCAGCTCACCCCTCCACTTT. Encoded protein: CASSQEQSSSPLHF.

The chain carries TRBV4-1 and TRBJ2-1; 12 bases line up with TRBD2. CDR3 length equals 15 residues. CDR1 is MGHRA, CDR2 YSYEKL, per germline. The V segment lost 4 bases and the J segment 8 bases; nucleotides outside the gene matches: 6. CDR3 DNA: TGCGCCAGCAGCCCGACTAGCGGGAGATTTGATGAGCAGTTCTTC. Encoded protein: CASSPTSGRFDEQFF.

This clonotype came up once. The chain combines TRBV20-1 with TRBJ2-5; D is possibly TRBD1 (6 bases). The CDR3 length is 14 residues. V lost 2 bases and J lost 4, with 14 bases in between. Germline-derived CDR1 and CDR2 are DFQATT and SNEGSKA (reference sequence). The CDR3 region has the DNA TGCAGTGCTAGAAGGGGGAAGGGCCCAGAGACCCAGTACTTC. This sequence encodes CSARRGKGPETQYF.

J is TRBJ1-4 and V is TRBV7-2; 7 positions match TRBD1. Germline V lookup: CDR1 SGHTA, CDR2 FQGNSA. V lost 6 bases and J lost 7; bases outside the gene matches: 11. The CDR3 is 15 amino acids. CDR3 sequence: CASRADPGQTEKLFF. The CDR3 coding sequence is TGTGCCAGCAGGGCGGATCCGGGACAGACTGAAAAACTGTTTTTT.

This sequence joins TRBV10-3 and TRBJ1-2; D gene uncertain. Germline-derived CDR1 and CDR2 are ENHRY and SYGVKD. V was clipped by 4 bases and J by 7 bases, with 16 bases between them. The length of the CDR3 is 14 residues. CDR3 amino acids: CAISAGLEYSGYTF. The CDR3 nucleotides are TGTGCCATCAGTGCTGGCCTGGAGTACTCTGGCTACACCTTC.